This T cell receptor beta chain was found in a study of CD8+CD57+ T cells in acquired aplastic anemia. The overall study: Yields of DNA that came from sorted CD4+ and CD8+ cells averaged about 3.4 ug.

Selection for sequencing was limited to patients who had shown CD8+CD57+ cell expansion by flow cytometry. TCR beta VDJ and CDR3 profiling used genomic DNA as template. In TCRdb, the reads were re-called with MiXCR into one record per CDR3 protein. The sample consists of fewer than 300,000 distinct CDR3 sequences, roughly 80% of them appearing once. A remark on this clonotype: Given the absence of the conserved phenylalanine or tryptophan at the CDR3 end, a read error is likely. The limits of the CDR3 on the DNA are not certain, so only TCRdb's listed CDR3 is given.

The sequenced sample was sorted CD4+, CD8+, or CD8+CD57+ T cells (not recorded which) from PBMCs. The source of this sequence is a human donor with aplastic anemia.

CDR3: CASSDGEIHEHFFVPG. This rearrangement joins TRBV2 to TRBJ1-6; the DNA was not used to check the table's D call, TRBD1. The CDR3 is 16 amino acids in total, end residues counted. Germline CDR1 and CDR2: SNHLY and FYNNEI.